This entry is about one T cell receptor beta chain. Antigen: not known. This sample is part of a study of T cell responses to AZD1222 COVID-19 vaccine. Broader study findings: There were mostly white British donors and more females than males, and clonal diversity was possibly underestimated. Repertoires were collected only later (after the peak T cell response had occurred). Baseline seropositivity characterized only 5 to 7 AZD1222 recipients. Dominant CD4 TCR responses targeted spike regions 160-218 and 743-854.

This table comes from immunoSEQ multiplex PCR, and its TCRdb copy is limited to in-frame clones, with some not included. The data show about 200,000 clones, roughly nine tenths seen once. Germline loops: CDR1 SGHRS, CDR2 YFSETQ. The V end was cut by 2 bases, the J end by 2 bases, with 11 bases between. The CDR3 length is 14 residues. The origin of this receptor is an adult who received the MenACWY meningococcal vaccine as a control. The chain carries TRBV5-1 and TRBJ2-7; D remains unclear. The sequences come from peripheral blood, collected 28 days after the second dose of the MenACWY control vaccine. CDR3 DNA: TGCGCCAGCAGCTTAGGCCGATCAACCTACGAGCAGTACTTC. Translating gives CASSLGRSTYEQYF.